This T cell receptor (beta chain) was found in a study of T cell responses to AZD1222 COVID-19 vaccine (dated by TCRdb to about 2021). Regarding the study in general: A total of 230 to 250 trial participants underwent TCR sequencing, of whom about 200 had received two doses of AZD1222 and 26 had received two doses of the MenACWY control vaccine. Enrollment into the trials was organized by age into subgroups of 18-55, 56-69 and 70-plus years, and those subgroups contained about 150, 27 and 61 TCR-sequenced participants, respectively.

In regard to this clone: The target of this receptor is not known. No quality values exist for individual bases; no much larger clone is one base distant.

The paper as a whole reports these results and caveats: Because no day 14 peak-response samples were available, repertoires were characterized only after the peak T cell response. Conclusions about previously exposed vaccinees were limited because only six AZD1222 recipients were SARS-CoV-2 seropositive at baseline. Reportedly, close to half of the unique spike-specific TCRs recognized epitopes lying outside the regions that are mutated in the B.1.351 and B.1.1.7 variants. Vaccine-associated CD4 TCRs spanned the whole spike protein, with dominant responses in regions 160-218 and 743-854. In the small 56-69-year group, the increase in depth fell short of significance, most likely because of low power. Most participants were white British and females outnumbered males, and the authors suggested that clonal diversity may have been underestimated. After two AZD1222 doses, both the breadth and the depth of spike-specific TCRs were significantly higher than at day 0 and than in MenACWY recipients.

The CDR3 regions of human TCRbeta chains were analyzed by immunosequencing. In the original analysis: TCRs in the repertoires were compared against a reference library of SARS-CoV-2-specific TCRs that had been generated with the MIRA antigen-specificity platform. Breadth meant the fraction of unique TCRs that were SARS-CoV-2-associated, whereas depth meant the fraction of total T cells that were SARS-CoV-2-associated. Using the MIRA data, each spike-specific TCR was assigned both to the spike region to which the TCR was reactive and to a CD4 or CD8 class. Log10-transformed breadth and depth values were compared by one-way ANOVA with Sidak's multiple comparisons tests. Held by TCRdb, this immuneACCESS table contains in-frame sequences only and omits some clones. Under half of the omission traces to an unresolved V gene where checked; the cause of the rest is unknown. The V and J calls and clone size were taken over from that table, and D and trimming were inferred from the DNA. The table for this sample lists about 110,000 clones; roughly 87% of them were counted only once. The top ten hold about 13% of the sample.

Including cysteine and phenylalanine, the CDR3 has 14 amino acids. CDR3 DNA is the only sequence kept; it has 42 bases, read in frame from the first base. Trimming removed 5 bases from V and 5 bases from J, leaving 14 bases between the germline ends. In the germline V gene, CDR1 corresponds to MGHRA and CDR2 to YSYEKL. What this sample's time point label stands for: baseline before first vaccination. The sample's treatment or condition label, decoded: meningococcal conjugate vaccine given as trial control. The vaccinee samples were drawn from two UK trials, COV001 and COV002, one of which was a single-blind randomized controlled phase 2/3 trial testing AZD1222 (ChAdOx1 nCoV-19) in healthy adults. For TCRbeta chain sequencing, PBMC samples were collected from trial participants at day 0 and at day 28 after the second dose.

This TCR derives from an adult in good health. Sequenced here: peripheral blood, sampled on day 0 of MenACWY control vaccination. In this chain, TRBV4-1 is recombined with TRBJ2-3, with no reliable assignment of the D segment. The CDR3 is CASSWGFGKDTQYF. The DNA is TGCGCCAGCAGCTGGGGATTCGGTAAAGATACGCAGTATTTT.